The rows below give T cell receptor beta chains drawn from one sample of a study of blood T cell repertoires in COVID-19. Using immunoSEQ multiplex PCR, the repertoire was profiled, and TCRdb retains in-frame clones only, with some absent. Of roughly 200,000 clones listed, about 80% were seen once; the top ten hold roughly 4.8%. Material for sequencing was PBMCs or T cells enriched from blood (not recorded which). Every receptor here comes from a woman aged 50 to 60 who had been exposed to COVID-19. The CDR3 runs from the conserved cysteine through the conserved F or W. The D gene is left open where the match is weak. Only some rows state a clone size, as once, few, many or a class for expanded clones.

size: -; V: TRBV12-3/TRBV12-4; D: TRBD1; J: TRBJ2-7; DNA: TGTGCCAGCAGTTTAAGGGACAGCGACGAGCAGTACTTC; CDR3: CASSLRDSDEQYF
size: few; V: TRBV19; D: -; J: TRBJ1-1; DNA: TGTGCCAGTAGTATAGATGGCGGCTTGGCTTTCTTT; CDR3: CASSIDGGLAFF
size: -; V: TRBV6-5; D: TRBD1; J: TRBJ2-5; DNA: TGTGCCACTCCGCGGACAGGGGAGAGCGAGACCCAGTACTTC; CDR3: CATPRTGESETQYF
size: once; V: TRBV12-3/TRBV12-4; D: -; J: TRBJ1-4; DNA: TGTGCCACCGGGGAGTCCCTGAATGAAAAACTGTTTTTT; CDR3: CATGESLNEKLFF
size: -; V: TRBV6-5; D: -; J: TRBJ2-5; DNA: TGTGCCAGCAGTTCGGGCAGGGGTGAGACCCAGTACTTC; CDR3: CASSSGRGETQYF
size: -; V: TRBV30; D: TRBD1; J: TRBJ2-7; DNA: TGTGCCTGGGACAGGGACCCCCCCTACGAGCAGTACTTC; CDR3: CAWDRDPPYEQYF
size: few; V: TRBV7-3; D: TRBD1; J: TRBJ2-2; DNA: TGTGCCAGCAGCCCCCGGACAGGGGGCTACACCGGGGAGCTGTTTTTT; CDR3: CASSPRTGGYTGELFF
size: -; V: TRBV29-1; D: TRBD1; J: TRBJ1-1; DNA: TGCAGCGCCTCGACAGGGACCACTGAAGCTTTCTTT; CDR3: CSASTGTTEAFF
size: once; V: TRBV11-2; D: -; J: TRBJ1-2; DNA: TGTGCCAGCAGCCGTAGCCCTAACTATGGCTACACCTTC; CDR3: CASSRSPNYGYTF
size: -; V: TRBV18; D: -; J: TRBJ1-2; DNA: TGTGCCAGCTCACCACTCAGTCGGCAGGGCATGCCTTTCGGAGAAGAATACACCTTC; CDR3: CASSPLSRQGMPFGEEYTF
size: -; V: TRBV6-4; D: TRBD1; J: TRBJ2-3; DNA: TGTGCCAGCAGCGCAGGGGGACACCCGCTAGATACGCAGTATTTT; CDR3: CASSAGGHPLDTQYF
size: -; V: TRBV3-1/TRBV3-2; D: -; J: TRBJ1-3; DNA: TGTGCCAGCAGCCAGGAGATCGCTCTTCCAGGGGAGGGAAACACCATATATTTT; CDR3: CASSQEIALPGEGNTIYF
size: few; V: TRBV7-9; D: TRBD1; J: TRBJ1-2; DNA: TGTGCCAGCAGCTCGACAGGGACCTATGGCTACACCTTC; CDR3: CASSSTGTYGYTF
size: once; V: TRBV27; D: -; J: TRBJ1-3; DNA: TGTGCCAGCAGTCGAGGGGGCTCTGGAAACACCATATATTTT; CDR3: CASSRGGSGNTIYF
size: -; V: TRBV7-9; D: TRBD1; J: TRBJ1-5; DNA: TGTGCCAGCAGCCAAGACAGGGACAATCAGCCCCAGCATTTT; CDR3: CASSQDRDNQPQHF
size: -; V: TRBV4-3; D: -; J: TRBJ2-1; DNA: TGCGCCAGCAGCCAAGATCAGTTCGGGGAGCAGTTCTTC; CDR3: CASSQDQFGEQFF
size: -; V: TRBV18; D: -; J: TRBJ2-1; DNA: TGTGCCAGCTCACTTGAAGCTGAGCAGTTCTTC; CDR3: CASSLEAEQFF
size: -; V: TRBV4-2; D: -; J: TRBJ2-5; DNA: TGTGCCAGCAGCCTGAATAGCCCCCAAGAGACCCAGTACTTC; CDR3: CASSLNSPQETQYF
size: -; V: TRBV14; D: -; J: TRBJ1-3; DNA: TGTGCCAGCAGCCCCACTTTCTCTGGAAACACCATATATTTT; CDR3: CASSPTFSGNTIYF
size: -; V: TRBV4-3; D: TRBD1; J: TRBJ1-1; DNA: TGCGCCAGCAGCCGCAGCAGGGGGTTCGAAGCTTTCTTT; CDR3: CASSRSRGFEAFF
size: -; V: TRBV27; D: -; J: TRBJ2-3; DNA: TGTGCCAGCAGTAGGACTACCCCTAGCACAGATACGCAGTATTTT; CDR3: CASSRTTPSTDTQYF
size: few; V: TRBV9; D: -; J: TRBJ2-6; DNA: TGTGCCAGCAGCGCGTCGACTTCTGGGGCCAACGTCCTGACTTTC; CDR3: CASSASTSGANVLTF
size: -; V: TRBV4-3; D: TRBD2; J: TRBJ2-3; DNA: TGCGCCAGCAGCCAAGAGGCGGGGGGAATGACAGATACGCAGTATTTT; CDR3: CASSQEAGGMTDTQYF
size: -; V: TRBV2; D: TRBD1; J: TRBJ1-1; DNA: TGTGCCAGCGACGTGACAGGGTTGGTTTCTGGGAACACTGAAGCTTTCTTT; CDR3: CASDVTGLVSGNTEAFF
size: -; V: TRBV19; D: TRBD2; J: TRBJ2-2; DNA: TGTGCCAGTAGTATCCCTAGCGGGAGAAACACCGGGGAGCTGTTTTTT; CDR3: CASSIPSGRNTGELFF
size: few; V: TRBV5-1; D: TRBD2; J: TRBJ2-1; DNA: TGCGCCAGCAGCCGAGGACTAGCGGGGGGCCGATCCTACAATGAGCAGTTCTTC; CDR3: CASSRGLAGGRSYNEQFF
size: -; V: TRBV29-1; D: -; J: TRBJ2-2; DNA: TGCAGCGTGGAGGGCGGGGAAGGCACCGGGGAGCTGTTTTTT; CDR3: CSVEGGEGTGELFF
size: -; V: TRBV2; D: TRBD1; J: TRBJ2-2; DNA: TGTGCCAGCAGTGAACAGGGGGCGAGAATTGGCACCGGGGAGCTGTTTTTT; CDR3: CASSEQGARIGTGELFF
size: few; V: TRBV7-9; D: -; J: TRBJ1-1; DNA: TGTGCCAGCAGCTTAGCGAAAGCTAAAATTTTCTTT; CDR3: CASSLAKAKIFF
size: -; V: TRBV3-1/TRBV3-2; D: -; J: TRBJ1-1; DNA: TGTGCCAGCAGCCAAGGAGGTGCGATCGACGAAGCTTTCTTT; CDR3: CASSQGGAIDEAFF
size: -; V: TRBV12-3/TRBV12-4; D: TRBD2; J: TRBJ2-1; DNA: TGTGCCAGCAGTTTAGCTAGCGGGGTTGAGCAGTTCTTC; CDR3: CASSLASGVEQFF
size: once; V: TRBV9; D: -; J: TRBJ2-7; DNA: TGTGCCAGCAGCCCGGACAGTCCCTACGAGCAGTACTTC; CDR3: CASSPDSPYEQYF
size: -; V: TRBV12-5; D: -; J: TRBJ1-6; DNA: TGTGCTAGTCGGGGAAGCACCTATAATTCACCCCTCCACTTT; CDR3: CASRGSTYNSPLHF
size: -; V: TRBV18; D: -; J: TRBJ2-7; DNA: TGTGCCAGCTCACTGGGAGCGGAGGTCCGCGAGCAGTACTTC; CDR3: CASSLGAEVREQYF